Described below is a single TCR beta chain sequence and its context. The data stem from a study of blood T cell repertoires in COVID-19. Study details: Acute and convalescent COVID-19 samples came from the United States, Italy and Spain. T cells, B-cell-depleted T cells, or PBMCs provided the cDNA or gDNA that served as material.

TCRdb keeps only in-frame clones here, not all; method: immunoSEQ multiplex PCR. The table lists under 45,000 clones, about 89% of them singletons. This CDR3 spans 12 amino acids. Germline-derived CDR1 and CDR2 are MNHEY and SVGAGI. V lost 7 bases to trimming and J lost 4 bases; unmatched junction nucleotides: 3. The sequence came from a human donor in a cohort sampled during active COVID-19. This chain connects TRBV6-5 to TRBJ1-1; TRBD1 agrees at 7 bases. The specimen sequenced was peripheral blood. CDR3 loop: CASTNRGTEAFF. DNA of the CDR3: TGTGCCAGCACAAACAGGGGCACTGAAGCTTTCTTT.